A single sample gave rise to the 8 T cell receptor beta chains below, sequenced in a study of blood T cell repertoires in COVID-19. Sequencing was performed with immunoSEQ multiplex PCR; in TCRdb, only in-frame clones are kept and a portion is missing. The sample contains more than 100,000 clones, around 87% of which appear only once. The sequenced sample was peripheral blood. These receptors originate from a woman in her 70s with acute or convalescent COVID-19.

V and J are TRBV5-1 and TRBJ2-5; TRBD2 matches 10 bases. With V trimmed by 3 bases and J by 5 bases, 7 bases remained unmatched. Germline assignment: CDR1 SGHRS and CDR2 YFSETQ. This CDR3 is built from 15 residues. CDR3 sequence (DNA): TGCGCCAGCAGCTCGGGACTAGCGAGGGGGGAGACCCAGTACTTC. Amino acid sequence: CASSSGLARGETQYF. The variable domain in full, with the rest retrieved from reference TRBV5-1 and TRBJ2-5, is KAGVTQTPRYLIKTRGQQVTLSCSPISGHRSVSWYQQTPGQGLQFLFEYFSETQRNKGNFPGRFSGRQFSNSRSEMNVSTLELGDSALYLCASSSGLARGETQYFGPGTRLLVL.

The CDR3 sequence is CASSLSGNPGTQYF. The DNA of the CDR3 is TGTGCCAGCAGCTTATCAGGGAACCCAGGGACCCAGTACTTC. The genes are TRBV7-7 and TRBJ2-5; D possibly corresponds to TRBD1 (5 bases). Trimming took 2 bases from V and 7 from J, leaving 14 bases between them. CDR3 length: 14 amino acids. CDR1 SSHAT and CDR2 FNYEAQ come from the germline V gene (reference sequence).

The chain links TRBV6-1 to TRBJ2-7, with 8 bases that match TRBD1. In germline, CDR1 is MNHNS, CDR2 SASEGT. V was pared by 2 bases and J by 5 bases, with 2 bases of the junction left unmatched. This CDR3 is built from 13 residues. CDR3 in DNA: TGTGCCAGCAGTGAACAGGGGGCCAACGAGCAGTACTTC. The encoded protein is CASSEQGANEQYF.

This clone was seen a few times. The CDR3 spells CASSISGGYSGNTIYF. The CDR3, as DNA: TGTGCCAGTAGTATCAGCGGCGGATATTCTGGAAACACCATATATTTT. The chain carries TRBV19 and TRBJ1-3; D gene uncertain. Germline-derived CDR1 and CDR2 are LNHDA and SQIVND (reference sequence). The CDR3 covers 16 residues. Deletions cut 3 bases from V and 1 base from J, with 13 bases between.

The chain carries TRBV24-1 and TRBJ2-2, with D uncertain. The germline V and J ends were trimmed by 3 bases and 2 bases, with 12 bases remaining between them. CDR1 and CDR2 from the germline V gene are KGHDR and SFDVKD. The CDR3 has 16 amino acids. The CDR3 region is CATSDGRVANTGELFF. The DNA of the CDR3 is TGTGCCACCAGTGATGGTCGGGTAGCTAACACCGGGGAGCTGTTTTTT.

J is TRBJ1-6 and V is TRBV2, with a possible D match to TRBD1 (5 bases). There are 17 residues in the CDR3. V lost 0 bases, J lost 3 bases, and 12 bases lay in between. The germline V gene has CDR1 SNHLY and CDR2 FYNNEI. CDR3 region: CASSEAGQGGYNSPLHF. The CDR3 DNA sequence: TGTGCCAGCAGTGAAGCGGGGCAGGGTGGCTATAATTCACCCCTCCACTTT. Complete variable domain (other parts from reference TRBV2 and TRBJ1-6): EPEVTQTPSHQVTQMGQEVILRCVPISNHLYFYWYRQILGQKVEFLVSFYNNEISEKSEIFDDQFSVERPDGSNFTLKIRSTKLEDSAMYFCASSEAGQGGYNSPLHFGNGTRLTVT.

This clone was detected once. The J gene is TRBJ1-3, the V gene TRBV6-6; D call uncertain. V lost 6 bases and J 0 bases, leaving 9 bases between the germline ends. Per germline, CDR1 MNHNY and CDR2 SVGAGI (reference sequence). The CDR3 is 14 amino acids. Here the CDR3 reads CASRSSVSGNTIYF. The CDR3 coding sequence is TGTGCCAGCAGATCCTCAGTCTCTGGAAACACCATATATTTT.

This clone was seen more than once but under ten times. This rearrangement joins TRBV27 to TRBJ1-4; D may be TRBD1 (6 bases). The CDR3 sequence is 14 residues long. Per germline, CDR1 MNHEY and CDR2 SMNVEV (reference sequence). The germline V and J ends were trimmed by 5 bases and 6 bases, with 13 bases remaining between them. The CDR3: CASSLRTDDEKLFF. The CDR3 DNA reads TGTGCCAGCAGTCTCCGGACAGACGATGAAAAACTGTTTTTT.